This T cell receptor beta chain was retrieved from a study of cytomegalovirus exposure and HLA in healthy donors. Study-wide results and caveats: Whilst most TCR sequences proved rare, a subset of public TCRs occurred across many donors.

Comments on this clone: The antigen is undetermined.

CDR3 size: 14 residues. V lost 4 bases to trimming and J lost 4 bases; unmatched junction nucleotides: 3. Germline V lookup: CDR1 PRHDT, CDR2 FYEKMQ (reference sequence). Clones were read by immunoSEQ multiplex PCR, and TCRdb kept only the in-frame ones, dropping some. Here the sample spans fewer than 200,000 clones, less than 90% being singletons. The chain uses TRBV13 and TRBJ1-2; TRBD1 aligns across 10 bases. Material for sequencing was PBMCs. This sequence originates from a woman younger than 35 in good health and CMV-seronegative. CDR3 in DNA: TGTGCCAGCAGCTCCGGGACAGGGGCCTATGGCTACACCTTC. Its protein is CASSSGTGAYGYTF.